This T cell receptor (beta chain) was recovered during a study of blood T cell repertoires in COVID-19. The study drew participants aged roughly 18 to 95 years from some 25 US areas. Each participant's cohort was designated according to participant-reported clinical history. The V and J ends lost 1 base and 3 bases respectively, with 11 bases between them. The germline CDR1 and CDR2 sequences are KGHDR and SFDVKD. The CDR3 length is 16 residues. In the source study's methods: Amplification from reference gene primers served as the basis for estimated nucleated cell counts. Only in-frame clones appear in the TCRdb table, and some are missing; sequencing was by immunoSEQ multiplex PCR. For V, J and clone size, that table is used; D and trimming come from the DNA. The sample carries approximately 250,000 clones, about 87% recorded once.

The TCR was taken from a woman in her 30s with acute COVID-19. The sample taken for sequencing was PBMCs or T cells enriched from blood (not recorded which). The chain has TRBV24-1 and TRBJ1-4; no definite D call. The CDR3 spells CATSDFPKVANEKLFF. CDR3 in DNA: TGTGCCACCAGTGATTTCCCGAAAGTAGCTAATGAAAAACTGTTTTTT.